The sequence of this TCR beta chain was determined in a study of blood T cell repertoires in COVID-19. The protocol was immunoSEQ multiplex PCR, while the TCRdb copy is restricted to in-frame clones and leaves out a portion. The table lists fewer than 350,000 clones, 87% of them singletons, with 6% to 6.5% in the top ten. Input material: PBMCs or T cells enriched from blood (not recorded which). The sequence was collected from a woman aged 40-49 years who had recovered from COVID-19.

CDR3: CSALVARVYTF. Written as DNA, the CDR3 is TGCAGTGCCCTAGTGGCCCGCGTCTACACCTTC. The J gene is TRBJ1-2, the V gene TRBV20-1; D remains unclear. Trimming stripped 6 bases from V and 10 bases from J, with 15 bases between. The CDR3 is 11 residues long. Germline loops: CDR1 DFQATT, CDR2 SNEGSKA (reference sequence).